These 26 T cell receptor beta chains were sequenced from one sample in a study of cytomegalovirus exposure and HLA in healthy donors. 60 Vbeta and 13 Jbeta primers were used in PCR. Sequenced by immunoSEQ multiplex PCR; TCRdb stores in-frame clones only, minus some. Among about 65,000 clones listed, roughly 80% were seen once. The sequenced sample consisted of PBMCs. The receptors come from a girl between 10 and 17 years old in good health and CMV-seropositive.

The chain has TRBV28 and TRBJ2-5, with D possibly being TRBD2 (6 bases). Trimming stripped 6 bases from V and 4 bases from J, with 12 bases between. This CDR3 is built from 13 residues. Germline CDR1 and CDR2: MDHEN and SYDVKM. The CDR3 region is CASRPPGVETQYF. The CDR3, as DNA: TGTGCCAGCAGGCCTCCGGGAGTAGAGACCCAGTACTTC.

The chain links TRBV2 to TRBJ1-1; 8 bases map to TRBD1. CDR1 and CDR2 (germline): SNHLY, FYNNEI. The junction had 3 bases not matched to a gene; V was cut back by 5 bases and J by 1 base. This CDR3 is built from 14 residues. The CDR3 spells CASSQGAWNTEAFF. CDR3 in DNA: TGTGCCAGCAGTCAGGGGGCTTGGAACACTGAAGCTTTCTTT.

V usage is TRBV4-2 and J usage is TRBJ1-1, with TRBD1 as a possible D gene (6 bases). Trimming took off 3 bases at V and 3 bases at J, with 17 bases between the two ends. The CDR3 runs 16 residues. Germline-derived CDR1 and CDR2 are LGHNA and YNFKEQ. CDR3 bases: TGTGCCAGCAGCCAGATTTACAGGGATGGGGACACTGAAGCTTTCTTT. Amino acids: CASSQIYRDGDTEAFF.

The chain links TRBV18 to TRBJ2-1, with 8 bases aligning to TRBD2. In germline, CDR1 is KGHSH, CDR2 LQKENI. The length of the CDR3 is 16 residues. With V trimmed by 3 bases and J by 7 bases, 11 bases remained unmatched. DNA for the CDR3: TGTGCCAGCTCACCGAACGTGGTAGCGGGGAGGAATGAGCAGTTCTTC. It encodes CASSPNVVAGRNEQFF.

The rearrangement links TRBV27 to TRBJ2-7, with 11 bases that match TRBD1. Germline V gene lookup returns CDR1 MNHEY and CDR2 SMNVEV (reference sequence). This CDR3 region has 14 residues. V gave up 5 bases and J gave up 4 bases; unmatched junction bases: 4. The CDR3 region has the DNA TGTGCCAGCAGTCAGGACAGGGGGCGGTACGAGCAGTACTTC. This sequence encodes CASSQDRGRYEQYF.

This clone was seen a few times. This chain links TRBV5-6 with TRBJ2-1; tentative D call: TRBD1 (5 bases). Germline V gene data show CDR1 as SGHDT and CDR2 as YYEEEE. This CDR3 spans 14 amino acids. Trimming removed 0 bases from V and 9 bases from J, with 13 bases in between. The CDR3 region has the DNA TGTGCCAGCAGCTTGGCCCAGGGTTTGGGTGAGCAGTTCTTC. Its translation: CASSLAQGLGEQFF. Full variable domain (remainder filled in from reference TRBV5-6 and TRBJ2-1): DAGVTQSPTHLIKTRGQQVTLRCSPKSGHDTVSWYQQALGQGPQFIFQYYEEEERQRGNFPDRFSGHQFPNYSSELNVNALLLGDSALYLCASSLAQGLGEQFFGPGTRLTVL.

The chain joins TRBV15 to TRBJ2-7; D might be TRBD2 (5 bases). Trimming took off 5 bases at V and 1 base at J, with 15 bases between the two ends. Germline V lookup: CDR1 LNHNV, CDR2 YYDKDF (reference sequence). This CDR3 contains 15 residues. CDR3 sequence: CATSLAPPGSYEQYF. In nucleotides, the CDR3 is TGTGCCACCAGCCTAGCACCCCCCGGTTCCTACGAGCAGTACTTC.

This chain connects TRBV19 to TRBJ2-5; 9 bases map to TRBD1. CDR3 length: 15 amino acids. The germline V gene has CDR1 LNHDA and CDR2 SQIVND (reference sequence). With 5 bases clipped from V and 7 bases from J, the junction kept 11 bases outside the gene matches. CDR3: CASSPTRDRAATQYF. The CDR3 bases are TGTGCCAGTAGTCCCACCCGGGACAGGGCGGCGACCCAGTACTTC.

This clone was detected a few times. V gene TRBV19 combines with J gene TRBJ2-3; 8 bases match TRBD1. Looked up from germline, CDR1 is LNHDA and CDR2 is SQIVND (reference sequence). Losses at the gene ends were 5 bases for V and 15 bases for J; bases not matched to a gene: 10. The length of the CDR3 is 12 residues. This chain's CDR3 is CASSAPGQAVYF. In DNA form, the CDR3 reads TGTGCCAGTAGTGCGCCGGGACAGGCCGTTTATTTT.

This clone has more than one count but fewer than ten. The rearrangement uses TRBV6-5 and TRBJ2-5; tentative D call: TRBD2 (6 bases). Trimming cost V 6 bases and J 1 base, with 12 bases left between them. CDR3 length: 14 residues. Germline-derived CDR1 and CDR2 are MNHEY and SVGAGI. DNA for the CDR3: TGTGCCAGCAGGGAACTAGCCTTCCAAGAGACCCAGTACTTC. This gives the protein CASRELAFQETQYF.

The chain is built from TRBV30 and TRBJ2-1; D gene ambiguous. Germline values: CDR1 GTSNPN, CDR2 SVGIG (reference sequence). The V end was cut by 0 bases, the J end by 4 bases, with 4 bases between. This CDR3 has 12 residues. The CDR3 DNA sequence: TGTGCCTGGAGTGTAGAGTACAATGAGCAGTTCTTC. This gives the protein CAWSVEYNEQFF.

The V and J genes are TRBV15 and TRBJ2-1; D is perhaps TRBD1 (5 bases). From germline, CDR1 is LNHNV and CDR2 YYDKDF (reference sequence). The CDR3 totals 12 residues. V lost 3 bases to trimming and J lost 9 bases, with 9 bases between them. The CDR3 region has the DNA TGTGCCACCAGCAGTGACAGACTTGAGCAGTTCTTC. Protein sequence: CATSSDRLEQFF.

The V gene is TRBV5-1, the J gene TRBJ2-7; D gene unclear. Germline loops: CDR1 SGHRS, CDR2 YFSETQ. V gave up 2 bases and J gave up 0 bases, with 3 bases separating them. The CDR3 is 12 residues long. The CDR3 loop reads CASSLHSYEQYF. The CDR3 DNA reads as TGCGCCAGCAGCTTACACTCCTACGAGCAGTACTTC.

The chain uses TRBV2 and TRBJ2-2; 7 positions agree with TRBD2. Germline CDR1 and CDR2: SNHLY and FYNNEI. The CDR3 has 15 amino acids. V lost 7 bases to trimming and J lost 4 bases; unmatched junction nucleotides: 9. This chain's CDR3 is CASIDPGGRTGELFF. In DNA form, the CDR3 reads TGTGCCAGCATCGACCCGGGAGGACGCACCGGGGAGCTGTTTTTT.

The chain is built from TRBV7-2 and TRBJ2-5, with D maybe TRBD1 (7 bases). The V gene lost 1 base and the J gene lost 2 bases, with 20 bases spanning the gap. The CDR3 length is 18 residues. The germline gives CDR1 SGHTA, CDR2 FQGNSA. CDR3 nucleotide sequence: TGTGCCAGCAGCTTAGTATCAGCGGGCAGGGGGTGGCAAGAGACCCAGTACTTC. Residues: CASSLVSAGRGWQETQYF.

The chain couples TRBV29-1 to TRBJ2-7; 11 bases line up with TRBD2. CDR3 length: 18 residues. Germline lookup yields CDR1 SQVTM and CDR2 ANQGSEA. V was clipped by 6 bases and J by 2 bases; unmatched bases: 18. The CDR3, as DNA: TGCAGCGTCCAAAGCTTGTGGCCCGGGACTAGCGGCACCTACGAGCAGTACTTC. Amino acid sequence: CSVQSLWPGTSGTYEQYF.

This rearrangement joins TRBV5-6 to TRBJ2-5, with 9 bases identical to TRBD1. Germline trimming cut 5 bases from V and 5 bases from J; bases unmatched to any gene: 7. The CDR3 runs to 14 residues. Germline V gene data show CDR1 as SGHDT and CDR2 as YYEEEE. The CDR3 nucleotides read TGTGCCAGCAGACTTAACAGGGGGCGGGAGACCCAGTACTTC. The encoded protein is CASRLNRGRETQYF. Based on the CDR3 plus reference TRBV5-6 and TRBJ2-5, the full variable domain is DAGVTQSPTHLIKTRGQQVTLRCSPKSGHDTVSWYQQALGQGPQFIFQYYEEEERQRGNFPDRFSGHQFPNYSSELNVNALLLGDSALYLCASRLNRGRETQYFGPGTRLLVL.

This chain connects TRBV6-4 to TRBJ2-7, with 7 bases aligning to TRBD2. The V gene end was trimmed by 9 bases and the J gene end by 3 bases; junction bases not matched to a gene: 8. CDR1 and CDR2 (germline): MRHNA, SNTAGT. This CDR3 has 13 amino acids. This chain's CDR3 is CASPLAAHYEQYF. The CDR3, as DNA: TGTGCCAGTCCCCTAGCGGCACACTACGAGCAGTACTTC.

This clone appeared a single time. The chain combines TRBV28 with TRBJ2-4; 9 bases map to TRBD2. This CDR3 comprises 13 residues. Germline assignment: CDR1 MDHEN and CDR2 SYDVKM. V trimming: 5 bases; J trimming: 7 bases; junction bases outside the gene matches: 3. CDR3 bases: TGTGCCAGCAGTGAGCGGGAGGCGAACATTCAGTACTTC. It is translated as CASSEREANIQYF.

The chain combines TRBV27 with TRBJ2-4; the D is unclear. There are 13 residues in the CDR3. Between the trimmed V and J ends, which lost 5 bases and 8 bases, there was a span of 13 bases. From germline, CDR1 is MNHEY and CDR2 SMNVEV (reference sequence). DNA of the CDR3: TGTGCCAGCAGTCCCGGGTTGTCAGACATTCAGTACTTC. Its protein is CASSPGLSDIQYF.

The gene calls are TRBV5-1 and TRBJ2-4; D possibly corresponds to TRBD1 (6 bases). The CDR3 is 17 amino acids. V dropped 5 bases and J dropped 0 bases, with 18 bases sitting between them. CDR1 is SGHRS and CDR2 is YFSETQ in the germline V gene. CDR3 DNA: TGCGCCAGCAGTTCGGGTCCAGGGGAAAGAGCCAAAAACATTCAGTACTTC. This encodes CASSSGPGERAKNIQYF.

This rearrangement joins TRBV4-1 to TRBJ1-2; weak D call: TRBD1 (6 bases). The V gene lost 1 base and the J gene lost 3 bases, with 15 bases spanning the gap. The germline V gene has CDR1 MGHRA and CDR2 YSYEKL. This CDR3 region has 16 residues. CDR3 region: CASSQGGGRGDYGYTF. The CDR3 DNA follows: TGCGCCAGCAGCCAAGGAGGGGGAAGGGGTGACTATGGCTACACCTTC.

The gene calls are TRBV19 and TRBJ1-5, with 7 bases aligning to TRBD1. CDR1 is LNHDA, CDR2 SQIVND, per germline (reference sequence). J gave up 11 bases and V 1 base, and 5 bases lay outside the gene matches. This CDR3 is built from 13 residues. The DNA of the CDR3 is TGTGCCAGTAGTATAGGACAGGGATTGGCCCAGCATTTT. Protein sequence: CASSIGQGLAQHF. The full variable domain, with the rest looked up from reference TRBV19 and TRBJ1-5, is DGGITQSPKYLFRKEGQNVTLSCEQNLNHDAMYWYRQDPGQGLRLIYYSQIVNDFQKGDIAEGYSVSREKKESFPLTVTSAQKNPTAFYLCASSIGQGLAQHFGDGTRLSIL.

The chain links TRBV7-2 to TRBJ2-7; 8 bases agree with TRBD1. After removal of 5 bases from V and 0 bases from J, the junction contained 9 bases not matched to a gene. The CDR3 sequence is 16 residues long. Germline V gene data show CDR1 as SGHTA and CDR2 as FQGNSA. This chain's CDR3 is CASSKGTGLPSYEQYV. The CDR3, as DNA: TGTGCCAGCAGCAAAGGGACAGGTTTGCCCTCCTACGAGCAGTACGTC.

This clone was counted once. The V call is TRBV27, the J call TRBJ1-5; D might be TRBD1 (6 bases). The V end was cut by 5 bases, the J end by 0 bases, with 11 bases between. The germline gives CDR1 MNHEY, CDR2 SMNVEV (reference sequence). This CDR3 is built from 15 residues. The CDR3 DNA reads as TGTGCCAGCAGTCGACAGGTTGATAGCAATCAGCCCCAGCATTTT. Its protein is CASSRQVDSNQPQHF.

The J gene is TRBJ2-1, the V gene TRBV2; D possibly corresponds to TRBD2 (5 bases). The V end lost 7 bases, the J end lost 0 bases, and 13 bases lay between the germline ends. Germline V gives CDR1 SNHLY, CDR2 FYNNEI. This CDR3 is built from 15 residues. CDR3 protein: CASNPGESSYNEQFF. Written as DNA, the CDR3 is TGTGCCAGCAATCCCGGGGAGAGCTCCTACAATGAGCAGTTCTTC.